Listed below are T cell receptor beta chains from one sample, sequenced in a study of CD8+ T cells in alopecia areata. Here immunoSEQ multiplex PCR was the method, and the copy in TCRdb shows in-frame clones only, minus some. The sample yields 180,000 or so clones, 58% seen once. Material: CD4+ T cells sorted from blood, obtained at week 24, from a patient treated with tofacitinib. These receptors were collected from a human donor with alopecia areata. CDR3s include the opening cysteine and the closing phenylalanine or tryptophan. Each record gives: clone size, V gene, D gene, J gene, CDR3 DNA, CDR3 protein. D genes are given only for firm matches. Only some rows state a clone size, as once, few, many or a class for expanded clones.

-,TRBV5-6,-,TRBJ2-3,TGTGCCAGCAGCTTAGCTTCGGGTACGCAGTATTTT,CASSLASGTQYF
-,TRBV7-2,-,TRBJ1-1,TGTGCCAGCAGCTCGTCAGGGGTCACTGAAGCTTTCTTT,CASSSSGVTEAFF
few,TRBV14,-,TRBJ2-1,TGTGCCAGCAGCGGAACCGGGACGCCGGTGGACAATGAGCAGTTCTTC,CASSGTGTPVDNEQFF
-,TRBV2,-,TRBJ1-2,TGTGCCAGCAGACAGGATAACTATGGCTACACCTTC,CASRQDNYGYTF
-,TRBV27,-,TRBJ1-2,TGTGCCAGCAGTTCGGCCGTTCAGGACGGCTACACCTTC,CASSSAVQDGYTF
-,TRBV2,TRBD2,TRBJ2-2,TGTGCCAGCAGTGCCGCGGGAGTGAGCGGGGAGCTGTTTTTT,CASSAAGVSGELFF
-,TRBV6-5,TRBD1,TRBJ1-1,TGTGCCAGCAGTTCGAGGGGGCTCCTCCCTGAAGCTTTCTTT,CASSSRGLLPEAFF
-,TRBV29-1,-,TRBJ2-5,TGCAGCGTTGATGTAGGGCTAGAAGAGACCCAGTACTTC,CSVDVGLEETQYF
-,TRBV29-1,TRBD2,TRBJ2-3,TGCAGCGTTGAAACTAGCGGGGTAGGAGATACGCAGTATTTT,CSVETSGVGDTQYF
-,TRBV9,TRBD2,TRBJ2-1,TGTGCCAGCAGCGTAGGGAGCGGGATCTACAATGAGCAGTTCTTC,CASSVGSGIYNEQFF
-,TRBV4-3,TRBD2,TRBJ2-1,TGCGCCAGCAGCCAAGTCTTGAGTAGCGGGAGGGTAAACCCCTACAATGAGCAGTTCTTC,CASSQVLSSGRVNPYNEQFF
-,TRBV4-2,TRBD1,TRBJ1-2,TGTGCCAGCAGCCATGAACCGGGACAGGGGTTGAGGAGCTATGGCTACACCTTC,CASSHEPGQGLRSYGYTF
-,TRBV5-4,TRBD1,TRBJ2-5,TGCGCCAGCACCCTGCAGGGGGTCCAAGAGACCCAGTACTTC,CASTLQGVQETQYF
-,TRBV7-2,-,TRBJ1-2,TGTGCCAGCAGCTCTGGCCCAGGAGCGTTCTATGGCTACACCTTC,CASSSGPGAFYGYTF
-,TRBV28,TRBD2,TRBJ2-5,TGTGCCAGCAGTCCTCCGGGACTAGCGGGAGGTTCAGCTGAGACCCAGTACTTC,CASSPPGLAGGSAETQYF
-,TRBV29-1,-,TRBJ2-5,TGCAGCCTCGAGGCAGGGAATGGAGAGACCCAGTACTTC,CSLEAGNGETQYF
once,TRBV15,-,TRBJ2-1,TGTGCCACCAGCAGGCAGAGGGGTTTGAGCGATGAGCAGTTCTTC,CATSRQRGLSDEQFF
-,TRBV2,TRBD1,TRBJ2-3,TGTGCCAGCAGTCGACAGGGATCCACAGATACGCAGTATTTT,CASSRQGSTDTQYF
-,TRBV4-1,TRBD2,TRBJ2-7,TGCGCCAGCAGCCAATGGCTAGCGGATTACGAGCAGTACTTC,CASSQWLADYEQYF
-,TRBV18,-,TRBJ2-5,TGTGCCAGCTCCTCACGAGGGACCCAGTACTTC,CASSSRGTQYF
-,TRBV6-5,-,TRBJ2-7,TGTGCCAGCAGTTACAGGCAGAACTACGAGCAGTACTTC,CASSYRQNYEQYF
-,TRBV11-1,TRBD1,TRBJ2-3,TGTGCCAGCGGGGGGACAGGGCCGACAGATACGCAGTATTTT,CASGGTGPTDTQYF